This T cell receptor (beta chain) was recovered during a study of cytomegalovirus exposure and HLA in healthy donors. PCR was performed using 60 Vbeta and 13 Jbeta primers. The table came from immunoSEQ multiplex PCR; TCRdb's copy has only in-frame clones and leaves some out. Here the sample spans some 150,000 clones, around 80% being singletons. A remark on this clone: Its antigen remains unknown.

Findings of the study overall: The authors assumed roughly uniform sequencing depth across donors for presence/absence analyses. Later analysis suggested links between common viral pathogens and several top significant clusters. Among TCR beta chains of equal frequency, HLA-associated ones were more clonally expanded in a later analysis.

Germline assignment: CDR1 WNHNN and CDR2 SYGVQD (reference sequence). Germline trimming cut 6 bases from V and 1 base from J; bases unmatched to any gene: 4. The CDR3 sequence is 15 residues long. J is TRBJ2-2 and V is TRBV10-1; 8 nucleotides align to TRBD1. Sequencing used PBMCs. This TCR was sampled from a man in his late teens or twenties in good health and CMV-seropositive. CDR3 sequence reads: CASSGGQGNTGELFF. In DNA form, the CDR3 reads TGCGCCAGCAGCGGCGGACAGGGGAACACCGGGGAGCTGTTTTTT.